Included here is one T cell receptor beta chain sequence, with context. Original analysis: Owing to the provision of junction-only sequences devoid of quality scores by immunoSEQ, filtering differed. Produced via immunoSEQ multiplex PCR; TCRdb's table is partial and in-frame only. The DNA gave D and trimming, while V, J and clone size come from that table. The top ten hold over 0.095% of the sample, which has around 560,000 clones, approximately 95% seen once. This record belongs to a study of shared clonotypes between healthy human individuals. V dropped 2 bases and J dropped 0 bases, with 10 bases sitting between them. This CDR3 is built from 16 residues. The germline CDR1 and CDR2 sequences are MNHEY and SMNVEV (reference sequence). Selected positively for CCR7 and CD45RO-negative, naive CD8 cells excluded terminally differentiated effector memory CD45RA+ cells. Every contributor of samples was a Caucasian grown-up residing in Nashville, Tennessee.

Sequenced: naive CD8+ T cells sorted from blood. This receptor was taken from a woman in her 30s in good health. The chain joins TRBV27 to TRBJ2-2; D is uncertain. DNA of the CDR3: TGTGCCAGCAGTTTAGGCCCAGGACCGAACACCGGGGAGCTGTTTTTT. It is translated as CASSLGPGPNTGELFF.